This passage covers 13 T cell receptor beta chains from one sample sequenced in a study of T cell responses to AZD1222 COVID-19 vaccine. The table came from immunoSEQ multiplex PCR; TCRdb's copy has only in-frame clones and leaves some out. The table records fewer than 150,000 clones, over 85% of them present only once. Source: peripheral blood, taken on day 0 of AZD1222 vaccination. Source of these receptors: an adult in good health.

This clone occurred a few times. The rearrangement uses TRBV5-4 and TRBJ2-7, with D perhaps matching TRBD2 (6 bases). Germline assignment: CDR1 SGHNT and CDR2 YYREEE (reference sequence). The V end was cut by 5 bases, the J end by 0 bases, with 12 bases between. This CDR3 has 14 residues. CDR3 sequence reads: CASRRDGLSYEQYF. As DNA, the CDR3 is TGTGCCAGCAGGCGGGACGGTCTCTCCTACGAGCAGTACTTC. Complete variable domain (other parts from reference TRBV5-4 and TRBJ2-7): ETGVTQSPTHLIKTRGQQVTLRCSSQSGHNTVSWYQQALGQGPQFIFQYYREEENGRGNFPPRFSGLQFPNYSSELNVNALELDDSALYLCASRRDGLSYEQYFGPGTRLTVT.

The chain employs TRBV19 and TRBJ2-2; 9 bases match TRBD2. Germline V gives CDR1 LNHDA, CDR2 SQIVND (reference sequence). The V gene end was trimmed by 7 bases and the J gene end by 2 bases; junction bases not matched to a gene: 2. The CDR3 has 14 residues. CDR3 DNA sequence: TGTGCCAGTATCCTAGCGGGAAACACCGGGGAGCTGTTTTTT. Encoded protein: CASILAGNTGELFF.

The rearrangement links TRBV9 to TRBJ1-1; D is undetermined. In germline, CDR1 is SGDLS, CDR2 YYNGEE. Trimming shortened V by 3 bases and J by 5 bases, and 23 bases separated the two germline ends. The CDR3 sequence is 17 residues long. CDR3 DNA: TGTGCCAGCAGCGGGTCCCCTCGGGCCTTAATGAGGACTGAAGCTTTCTTT. Translating it yields CASSGSPRALMRTEAFF.

This chain joins TRBV3-1 (or the pseudogene TRBV3-2) and TRBJ2-2, with 12 bases lining up with TRBD2. The ends lost 3 bases at V and 4 bases at J; junction bases unmatched: 12. This CDR3 has 19 residues. Germline V CDR1 and CDR2: LGHDT, YNNKEL (reference sequence). The CDR3 spells CASSQVSSGGAMGTGELFF. The CDR3, as DNA: TGTGCCAGCAGCCAGGTCTCTAGCGGGGGGGCAATGGGCACCGGGGAGCTGTTTTTT.

V gene TRBV12-3 or TRBV12-4 combines with J gene TRBJ1-2; D remains unclear. The V end was cut by 4 bases, the J end by 4 bases, with 10 bases between. The CDR3 runs 13 residues. CDR3 in DNA: TGTGCCAGCAGTTCTGCCCATGGCTATGGCTACACCTTC. It specifies CASSSAHGYGYTF.

The chain recombines TRBV5-1 with TRBJ1-2; the D gene is possibly TRBD1 (5 bases). Trimming took off 4 bases at V and 6 bases at J, with 16 bases between the two ends. This CDR3 is built from 14 residues. The germline V gene has CDR1 SGHRS and CDR2 YFSETQ. The CDR3 protein is CASSAADTVDGYTF. The CDR3 bases are TGCGCCAGCAGCGCCGCGGACACCGTGGATGGCTACACCTTC.

The chain uses TRBV2 and TRBJ1-1; D uncertain. CDR3 length: 17 residues. Trimming removed 0 bases at V and 0 bases at J, with 14 bases between. Germline V gene lookup returns CDR1 SNHLY and CDR2 FYNNEI. The CDR3 DNA reads as TGTGCCAGCAGTGAAGCGCCGGGATTCCGCATGAACACTGAAGCTTTCTTT. This codes for CASSEAPGFRMNTEAFF.

This chain links TRBV10-3 with TRBJ2-5; weak D call: TRBD2 (6 bases). Trimming removed 2 bases at V and 3 bases at J, with 13 bases between. This CDR3 contains 15 residues. Germline V gene data show CDR1 as ENHRY and CDR2 as SYGVKD. The CDR3 nucleotides read TGTGCCATCAGTGAGACCCGGGACTGGAAAGAGACCCAGTACTTC. Translated: CAISETRDWKETQYF.

This chain's CDR3 is CASSLDRYSGNTIYF. The CDR3 nucleotides are TGTGCCAGCAGCTTGGACCGATACTCTGGAAACACCATATATTTT. This chain connects TRBV5-6 to TRBJ1-3; D unresolved. The CDR3 extends over 15 amino acids. V shed 0 bases and J shed 0 bases, with 7 bases lying between them. Germline V gene data show CDR1 as SGHDT and CDR2 as YYEEEE.

V usage is TRBV5-1 and J usage is TRBJ1-4, with a tentative D call TRBD1 (6 bases). V shed 5 bases and J shed 4 bases, with 15 bases lying between them. Germline CDR1 SGHRS, CDR2 YFSETQ. The CDR3 runs to 15 residues. The CDR3 DNA is TGCGCCAGCAGGCCACAGGGTGGAGGTAATGAAAAACTGTTTTTT. It codes for CASRPQGGGNEKLFF. Based on the CDR3 plus reference TRBV5-1 and TRBJ1-4, the full variable domain is KAGVTQTPRYLIKTRGQQVTLSCSPISGHRSVSWYQQTPGQGLQFLFEYFSETQRNKGNFPGRFSGRQFSNSRSEMNVSTLELGDSALYLCASRPQGGGNEKLFFGSGTQLSVL.

This clone was detected only a few times. V is TRBV14 and J is TRBJ1-6; the D gene is possibly TRBD1 (6 bases). This CDR3 spans 18 amino acids. The germline V gene encodes CDR1 SGHDN and CDR2 FVKESK. With 3 bases removed from V and 0 bases from J, the gap between germline ends came to 15 bases. The CDR3 region has the DNA TGTGCCAGCAGCCAGCGGGACACCGTATTCTCCTATAATTCACCCCTCCACTTT. This codes for CASSQRDTVFSYNSPLHF.

The chain carries TRBV9 and TRBJ1-1; the D gene is possibly TRBD1 (6 bases). This CDR3 is built from 15 residues. Trimming removed 2 bases from V and 4 bases from J, with 15 bases in between. Germline CDR1 reads SGDLS; CDR2 reads YYNGEE. DNA of the CDR3: TGTGCCAGCAGCGTGGGGACATTGTCGTTCACTGAAGCTTTCTTT. It specifies CASSVGTLSFTEAFF.

This clone has just one count. V usage is TRBV10-3 and J usage is TRBJ1-1; D perhaps matches TRBD1 (5 bases). Germline assignment: CDR1 ENHRY and CDR2 SYGVKD. The CDR3 length is 14 residues. V lost 5 bases, J lost 1 base, and 11 bases lay in between. The CDR3 DNA reads TGTGCCATCAGTCGACAGATTACGAACACTGAAGCTTTCTTT. Translating gives CAISRQITNTEAFF.